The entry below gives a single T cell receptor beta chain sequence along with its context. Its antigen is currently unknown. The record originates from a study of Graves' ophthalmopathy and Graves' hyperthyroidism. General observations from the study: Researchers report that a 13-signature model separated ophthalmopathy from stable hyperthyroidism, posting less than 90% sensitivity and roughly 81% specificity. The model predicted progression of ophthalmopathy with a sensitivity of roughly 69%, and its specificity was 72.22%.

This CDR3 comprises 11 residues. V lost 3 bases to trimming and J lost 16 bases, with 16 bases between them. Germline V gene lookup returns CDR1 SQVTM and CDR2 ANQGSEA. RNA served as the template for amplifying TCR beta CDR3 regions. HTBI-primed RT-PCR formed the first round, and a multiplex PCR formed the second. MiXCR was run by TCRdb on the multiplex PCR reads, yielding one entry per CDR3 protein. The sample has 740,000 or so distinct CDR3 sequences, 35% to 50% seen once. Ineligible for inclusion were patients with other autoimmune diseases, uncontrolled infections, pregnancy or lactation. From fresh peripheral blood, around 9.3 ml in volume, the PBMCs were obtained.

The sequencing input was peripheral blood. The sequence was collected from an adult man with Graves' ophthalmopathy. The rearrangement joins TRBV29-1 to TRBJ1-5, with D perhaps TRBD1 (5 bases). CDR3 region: CSVDSGGYIHF. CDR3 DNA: TGCAGCGTTGACTCTGGGGGGTATATCCATTTT.